This entry describes one T cell receptor beta chain. Its antigen is not identified. TCRdb's copy holds only in-frame clones and misses some; the assay was immunoSEQ multiplex PCR. The sample consists of about 100,000 clones, roughly nine tenths of them appearing once. This record belongs to a study of T cell responses to AZD1222 COVID-19 vaccine. General study points: Vaccine-associated CD4 TCRs spanned spike, dominant at 160-218 and 743-854. Increased Spike-specific TCR breadth and depth were observed after two AZD1222 doses. Only 6 or 7 AZD1222 recipients tested seropositive at baseline.

This CDR3 has 14 amino acids. The V gene end was trimmed by 0 bases and the J gene end by 5 bases; junction bases not matched to a gene: 5. Germline V gives CDR1 SGHRS, CDR2 YFSETQ. The chain employs TRBV5-1 and TRBJ2-7, with TRBD1 matching 7 bases. The TCR originated in an adult in good health. The specimen was peripheral blood, collected on day 0 of MenACWY control vaccination. CDR3 region: CASSLGTGIHEQYF. The CDR3 region has the DNA TGCGCCAGCAGCTTGGGGACAGGCATCCACGAGCAGTACTTC.